A single T cell receptor beta chain is shown here with its context. This clonotype appeared a few times. It has no known antigen specificity. Base quality data are lacking; no much larger clone is found one base away. The sample belongs to a study of T cells in Graves' hyperthyroidism and ophthalmopathy (dated by TCRdb to the late 2010s). Background for the entire study: Peripheral blood samples were taken at the time of initial diagnosis, prior to any treatment. To identify distinguishing TCR V-J signatures, a discovery cohort of about 100 patients was used, comprising 43 with Graves' ophthalmopathy and roughly 60 with stable Graves' hyperthyroidism. Whether ophthalmopathy could be predicted prospectively was tested in an independent validation cohort made up of some 20 hyperthyroidism patients plus 17 patients who later progressed to ophthalmopathy. For training and testing, the 100 or so patients in the discovery cohort were randomly divided in a 7:3 ratio. The study also compared thyroid tissue and blood T-cell repertoires from roughly 6 Graves' hyperthyroidism patients. Following sampling, methimazole starting at 30 mg daily was given to hyperthyroidism patients, and high-dose intravenous methylprednisolone was given to ophthalmopathy patients. The paper reports TCR Vbeta CDR3 sequencing of some 140 peripheral blood samples: 43 ophthalmopathy, fewer than 80 hyperthyroidism and approximately 17 progressor patients. The investigation overall reported the following: A model built on a 13 V-J signature distinguished ophthalmopathy from stable hyperthyroidism, reaching 87.88% sensitivity and approximately 81% specificity in cross-validation and 80%/75% in testing. Most expanded thyroid clonotypes (frequency above 0.001) were also detected in blood, a finding suggesting that blood repertoires may reflect thyroid immune responses. No statistical method was used to fix the sample size in advance, and group allocation was not hidden from the investigators. In validation, the model predicted progression to ophthalmopathy a median of roughly 6.5 months before onset, with about 67% sensitivity and roughly 72% specificity.

Here V drops 1 base and J drops 5 bases, and the junction holds 13 bases not matched to any gene. Including cysteine and phenylalanine, the CDR3 has 17 amino acids. CDR3 DNA only is kept here, 51 bases in frame from base 1. CDR1 and CDR2, per the germline V gene, are SNHLY and FYNNEI. The TCR beta CDR3 regions were amplified from RNA transcripts. The TCR CDR3 was subjected to a first round of RT-PCR using the HTBI primer set and the Qiagen OneStep RT-PCR kit. A second multiplex PCR round built the libraries, followed by size selection and purification. The libraries were sequenced on an Illumina HiSeq2000 using paired-end 100 bp reads. Per the authors' processing: SOAPnuke was used to process the raw data, throwing out any read that contained adapters or uncalled bases, had a mean Phred below 15, or lacked an exact constant-primer or identifier match. COPE v1.2.5 was used to merge high-quality paired reads, and clonotypes were defined as unique nucleotide sequences. Clonotypes were aligned to IMGT TRBV, TRBD and TRBJ reference segments using MiTCR v1.1. The analysis included only V-J combinations with a frequency above 0.0001, which together covered 99% to 99.2% of the repertoires. The TCS score was defined as F50 (clonal expansion) divided by E x V (chaos), with BLOSUM62-based TCRdist calculated between CDR3 peptides within each V-J. Welch's t-statistics and random forest reduced around 550 V-J features to 13, which were used in a naive Bayes classifier (R e1071). TCRdb reworked the public reads: Q25 trimming with fastp, MiXCR clone assembly, productive beta chains retained. Duplicate CDR3 protein sequences are folded into a single record with the most common DNA and genes. What appears here as the V and J calls and clone size reflects TCRdb's work, not the paper's. The sample includes 300,000 to 400,000 distinct CDR3 sequences, with 15% to 20% observed a single time. The ten largest clones represent around 47% of the sample.

Stable Graves' hyperthyroidism was defined as the absence of progression to ophthalmopathy over 18 months of follow-up. The hyperthyroidism patients were between 18 and 65 years old and newly diagnosed, with a disease duration of less than 2 months. Exclusion was applied to patients with uncontrolled infections, other autoimmune diseases, pregnancy or lactation. Diagnoses were established on the basis of clinical symptoms, serum thyroxine and TRAb, thyroid ultrasound, and orbital computed tomography. PBMCs were separated from roughly 10 ml of fresh peripheral blood using Ficoll-Paque density gradient centrifugation. Total RNA was extracted using Trizol reagent, and RNA quality was assessed on an Agilent 2100 Bioanalyzer.

What was sequenced was blood. The chain couples TRBV2 to TRBJ2-7, with 8 bases aligning to TRBD2. The receptor was derived from a woman between 45 and 60 years old with Graves' hyperthyroidism. The DNA is TGTGCCAGCAGTGAAGGGGGTCTAGCGGGCCCCGGAAACGAGCAGTACTTC. This translates into CASSEGGLAGPGNEQYF.